The 25 T cell receptor beta chains listed next were all sequenced from one sample in a study of T cell changes during pregnancy in multiple sclerosis (dated by TCRdb to the late 2010s). Preparation of the library involved the immunoSEQ multiplex PCR assay. Held by TCRdb, this immuneACCESS table contains in-frame sequences only and omits some clones. Under half of the omission traces to an unresolved V gene where checked; the cause of the rest is unknown. Within this sample are tens of thousands of clones, with more than 75% of them counted one time only. Approximately 8% of the sample belongs to the ten largest clones. This sample comprised CD8+ T cells from peripheral blood mononuclear cells, obtained after pregnancy. These receptors came from a female donor with multiple sclerosis, enrolled in a pregnancy study.

This chain connects TRBV5-4 to TRBJ2-4, with TRBD2 matching over 7 bases. Trimming cost V 3 bases and J 7 bases; bases outside gene matches: 4. In germline, CDR1 is SGHNT, CDR2 YYREEE (reference sequence). The CDR3 contains 13 residues. CDR3 residues: CASSWGEGNIQYF. For the CDR3, the DNA is TGTGCCAGCAGCTGGGGGGAGGGGAACATTCAGTACTTC.

Here the CDR3 reads CASSLRGPHPLHF. CDR3 DNA: TGTGCCAGCAGCTTGAGAGGCCCCCACCCCCTCCACTTT. This sequence joins TRBV7-9 and TRBJ1-6; no definite D call. The CDR3 covers 13 residues. The germline V and J ends were trimmed by 3 bases and 13 bases, with 13 bases remaining between them. Germline V gene data show CDR1 as SEHNR and CDR2 as FQNEAQ (reference sequence). Drawing the rest from reference TRBV7-9 and TRBJ1-6, the complete variable domain is DTGVSQNPRHKITKRGQNVTFRCDPISEHNRLYWYRQTLGQGPEFLTYFQNEAQLEKSRLLSDRFSAERPKGSFSTLEIQRTEQGDSAMYLCASSLRGPHPLHFGNGTRLTVT.

The gene calls are TRBV7-9 and TRBJ2-5, with TRBD2 matching 13 bases. The V gene's germline CDR1 is SEHNR and CDR2 FQNEAQ (reference sequence). After removal of 4 bases from V and 1 base from J, the junction contained 3 bases not matched to a gene. The CDR3 covers 16 residues. Written as DNA, the CDR3 is TGTGCCAGCAGCTCCGGGACTAGCGGGATCCAAGAGACCCAGTACTTC. This codes for CASSSGTSGIQETQYF.

The chain carries TRBV27 and TRBJ2-5, with TRBD2 as a possible D gene (7 bases). The CDR3 is made up of 20 amino acids. V dropped 7 bases and J dropped 2 bases, with 32 bases sitting between them. Germline CDR1 MNHEY, CDR2 SMNVEV (reference sequence). This CDR3 is CASTQTSGEGWVRQQETQYF. CDR3 sequence (DNA): TGTGCCAGCACTCAGACTTCAGGGGAGGGTTGGGTACGACAACAAGAGACCCAGTACTTC.

The V call is TRBV28, the J call TRBJ2-5; D possibly corresponds to TRBD1 (6 bases). This CDR3 has 14 amino acids. Trimming took 7 bases from V and 5 from J, leaving 17 bases between them. Germline V gene lookup returns CDR1 MDHEN and CDR2 SYDVKM. The CDR3: CASTKRGRGETQYF. The DNA for the CDR3 is TGTGCCAGCACAAAAAGGGGCAGGGGTGAGACCCAGTACTTC.

The CDR3 sequence: CATSSPRTGDYEQYF. For the CDR3, the DNA is TGTGCCACCAGCTCGCCTCGGACAGGGGACTACGAGCAGTACTTC. V gene TRBV15 combines with J gene TRBJ2-7, with TRBD1 identical over 9 bases. The CDR3 has 15 amino acids. V dropped 5 bases and J dropped 3; count of bases not matched to a gene: 8. The germline V gene has CDR1 LNHNV and CDR2 YYDKDF (reference sequence).

This clone has a single count. This chain joins TRBV7-6 and TRBJ1-1; no firm D call. Trimming cost V 0 bases and J 0 bases, with 8 bases left between them. The CDR3 is made up of 15 amino acids. Germline V gene data show CDR1 as SGHVS and CDR2 as FNYEAQ. The CDR3 DNA is TGTGCCAGCAGCTTAGCGGAGGGTTTGAACACTGAAGCTTTCTTT. This sequence encodes CASSLAEGLNTEAFF.

The chain recombines TRBV27 with TRBJ2-7; 10 positions match TRBD1. Germline loops: CDR1 MNHEY, CDR2 SMNVEV (reference sequence). V shed 2 bases, J shed 4 bases, and the junction held 5 bases outside the gene matches. This CDR3 region has 15 residues. The CDR3 DNA sequence: TGTGCCAGCAGTTTAGTGGGGGACAGGGGTTACGAGCAGTACTTC. Protein sequence: CASSLVGDRGYEQYF.

The V gene is TRBV7-2, the J gene TRBJ2-3, with 12 bases lining up with TRBD2. The CDR3 length is 18 residues. The trim removed 5 bases at V and 9 bases at J, leaving 18 bases unmatched. Germline CDR1 reads SGHTA; CDR2 reads FQGNSA. CDR3 coding DNA: TGTGCCAGCAGCGCGAAACTAGCGGGAGGTCTCCTCACAGGCACGCAGTATTTT. It yields the protein CASSAKLAGGLLTGTQYF.

The chain is built from TRBV11-2 and TRBJ2-7; 9 bases are shared with TRBD2. CDR3 size: 14 residues. With V trimmed by 7 bases and J by 0 bases, 4 bases remained unmatched. Per germline, CDR1 SGHAT and CDR2 FQNNGV. The DNA for the CDR3 is TGTGCCAGCACCCTGACTAGCGGCTCCTACGAGCAGTACTTC. Its protein is CASTLTSGSYEQYF.

The rearrangement uses TRBV9 and TRBJ2-7; 12 nucleotides match TRBD2. Unmatched junction bases numbered 5, after V lost 5 bases and J lost 2 bases. The CDR3 has 15 amino acids. Germline lookup yields CDR1 SGDLS and CDR2 YYNGEE. This CDR3 is CASSLRTSGTYEQYF. The CDR3, as DNA: TGTGCCAGCAGTCTTCGGACTAGCGGGACCTACGAGCAGTACTTC.

This sequence joins TRBV10-2 and TRBJ2-5, with TRBD2 matching 9 bases. Losses at the gene ends were 0 bases for V and 5 bases for J; bases not matched to a gene: 10. Looked up from germline, CDR1 is WSHSY and CDR2 is SAAADI. The CDR3 runs to 17 residues. In DNA form, the CDR3 reads TGCGCCAGCAGTGAGTCCATGGGTAGCGGGAGAGGGGAGACCCAGTACTTC. Translated, it gives CASSESMGSGRGETQYF.

This clone has more than one count but fewer than ten. The chain uses TRBV28 and TRBJ2-2; 8 nucleotides match TRBD2. CDR1 is MDHEN, CDR2 SYDVKM, per germline. V lost 5 bases to trimming and J lost 1 base; unmatched junction nucleotides: 6. This CDR3 contains 16 residues. The DNA for the CDR3 is TGTGCCAGCAGTCCTCATAGCGGGAAGAACACCGGGGAGCTGTTTTTT. This codes for CASSPHSGKNTGELFF. The full variable domain, in which reference TRBV28 and TRBJ2-2 provide the parts outside the CDR3, is DVKVTQSSRYLVKRTGEKVFLECVQDMDHENMFWYRQDPGLGLRLIYFSYDVKMKEKGDIPEGYSVSREKKERFSLILESASTNQTSMYLCASSPHSGKNTGELFFGEGSRLTVL.

V usage is TRBV11-2 and J usage is TRBJ1-1, with D uncertain. CDR1 SGHAT and CDR2 FQNNGV come from the germline V gene. The CDR3 is made up of 13 amino acids. V was shortened by 3 bases and J by 3 bases, with 8 bases between the two germline ends. The CDR3 nucleotides are TGTGCCAGCAGCTTGGGAGTTGACACTGAAGCTTTCTTT. Translation: CASSLGVDTEAFF. The whole variable domain, filled in from reference TRBV11-2 and TRBJ1-1, reads EAGVAQSPRYKIIEKRQSVAFWCNPISGHATLYWYQQILGQGPKLLIQFQNNGVVDDSQLPKDRFSAERLKGVDSTLKIQPAKLEDSAVYLCASSLGVDTEAFFGQGTRLTVV.

The CDR3 sequence is CASNTAGGGIYNEQFF. CDR3 nucleotide sequence: TGTGCCAGCAACACGGCGGGAGGCGGGATCTACAATGAGCAGTTCTTC. V and J are TRBV11-1 and TRBJ2-1, with TRBD2 matching over 8 bases. With V trimmed by 7 bases and J by 3 bases, 11 bases remained unmatched. The CDR3 runs 16 residues. Germline values: CDR1 SGHAT, CDR2 FQDESV (reference sequence).

This clone was recorded only once. The V and J genes are TRBV10-3 and TRBJ2-4; tentatively, D is TRBD2 (7 bases). Trimming stripped 5 bases from V and 1 base from J, with 24 bases between. The CDR3 is 19 residues long. Germline loops: CDR1 ENHRY, CDR2 SYGVKD. DNA for the CDR3: TGTGCCATCAGTCAGGGGTTGCGGGAGAAGAGGACGGCCAAAAACATTCAGTACTTC. Translating gives CAISQGLREKRTAKNIQYF.

The CDR3 is CASSYAVANSPLHF. Written as DNA, the CDR3 is TGTGCCAGCAGTTACGCGGTCGCGAATTCACCCCTCCACTTT. V and J are TRBV6-6 and TRBJ1-6, with D unresolved. The length of the CDR3 is 14 residues. V was pared by 2 bases and J by 7 bases, with 9 bases between. The germline V gene encodes CDR1 MNHNY and CDR2 SVGAGI (reference sequence).

By sample fraction, this clone is medium-sized. V usage is TRBV6-4 and J usage is TRBJ2-2; D not certain. The CDR3 consists of 14 residues. Trimming left V 0 bases short and J 7 bases short, with 9 bases between. The germline V gene encodes CDR1 MRHNA and CDR2 SNTAGT. The CDR3 coding sequence is TGTGCCAGCAGTGACTCGGCGGAGAGCGGGGAGCTGTTTTTT. Translating gives CASSDSAESGELFF.

The rearrangement links TRBV19 to TRBJ1-1, with no clear D. The CDR3 runs 15 residues. V lost 3 bases and J 1 base, leaving 12 bases between the germline ends. The germline gives CDR1 LNHDA, CDR2 SQIVND (reference sequence). The CDR3 here is CASSITGLPNTEAFF. The CDR3 DNA reads as TGTGCCAGTAGTATTACTGGGCTTCCGAACACTGAAGCTTTCTTT.

The V gene is TRBV9, the J gene TRBJ2-2, with 7 bases aligning to TRBD2. The CDR3 has 14 residues. The V gene's germline CDR1 is SGDLS and CDR2 YYNGEE. Trimming at V came to 0 bases and at J to 7 bases, leaving 3 bases not matched to a gene. The CDR3 nucleotides are TGTGCCAGCAGCGTAGAGGGGAGGGGCGGGGAGCTGTTTTTT. This translates into CASSVEGRGGELFF. Full variable domain (missing parts from reference TRBV9 and TRBJ2-2): DSGVTQTPKHLITATGQRVTLRCSPRSGDLSVYWYQQSLDQGLQFLIQYYNGEERAKGNILERFSAQQFPDLHSELNLSSLELGDSALYFCASSVEGRGGELFFGEGSRLTVL.

The rearrangement joins TRBV2 to TRBJ1-2, with TRBD1 identical over 7 bases. The ends lost 3 bases at V and 4 bases at J; junction bases unmatched: 11. The CDR3 runs to 16 residues. The germline V gene has CDR1 SNHLY and CDR2 FYNNEI. CDR3 region: CASSELNRDSAYGYTF. CDR3 coding DNA: TGTGCCAGCAGTGAGCTCAACCGGGACAGCGCCTATGGCTACACCTTC.

The rearrangement joins TRBV7-7 to TRBJ2-1; TRBD2 is a possible D gene (6 bases). This CDR3 is built from 15 residues. The V gene lost 5 bases and the J gene lost 8 bases, with 19 bases spanning the gap. Germline loops: CDR1 SSHAT, CDR2 FNYEAQ (reference sequence). CDR3 residues: CASSPPGGPRHEQFF. The CDR3 nucleotides are TGTGCCAGCAGCCCCCCCGGGGGACCCCGCCATGAGCAGTTCTTC.

The V gene is TRBV10-3, the J gene TRBJ1-1; TRBD1 aligns across 7 bases. The CDR3 is 12 residues long. Germline assignment: CDR1 ENHRY and CDR2 SYGVKD. J was trimmed by 2 bases and V by 11 bases; bases with no gene match: 5. The CDR3 loop reads CAPWDRNTEAFF. The CDR3 DNA sequence: TGTGCCCCGTGGGACAGAAACACTGAAGCTTTCTTT.

The chain recombines TRBV10-1 with TRBJ2-7; the match to TRBD2 covers 8 bases. Germline V lookup: CDR1 WNHNN, CDR2 SYGVQD (reference sequence). The CDR3 runs to 16 residues. The V and J ends lost 1 base and 0 bases, in that order; junction bases with no gene match: 5. CDR3 loop: CASSELAGPLSYEQYF. The CDR3 region has the DNA TGCGCCAGCAGTGAGTTAGCGGGGCCGCTCTCCTACGAGCAGTACTTC.

The chain combines TRBV6-1 with TRBJ2-7; the match to TRBD1 covers 10 bases. Germline CDR1 and CDR2: MNHNS and SASEGT. The J segment lost 2 bases and the V segment lost 3 bases, leaving 10 bases of the junction unmatched. The CDR3 spans 17 residues. CDR3 DNA: TGTGCCAGCAGTGACCCCGGGACAGGGGACAGAACCTACGAGCAGTACTTC. It encodes CASSDPGTGDRTYEQYF.